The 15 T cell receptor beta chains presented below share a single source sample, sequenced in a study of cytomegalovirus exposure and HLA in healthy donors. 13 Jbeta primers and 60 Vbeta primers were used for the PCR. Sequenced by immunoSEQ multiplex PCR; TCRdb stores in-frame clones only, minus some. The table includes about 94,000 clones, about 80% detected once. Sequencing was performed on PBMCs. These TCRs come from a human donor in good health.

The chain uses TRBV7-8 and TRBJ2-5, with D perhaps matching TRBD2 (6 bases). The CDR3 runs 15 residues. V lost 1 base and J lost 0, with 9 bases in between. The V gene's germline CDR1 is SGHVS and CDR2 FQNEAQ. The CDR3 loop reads CASSLGGLNQETQYF. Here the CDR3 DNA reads TGTGCCAGCAGCTTAGGTGGACTAAACCAAGAGACCCAGTACTTC.

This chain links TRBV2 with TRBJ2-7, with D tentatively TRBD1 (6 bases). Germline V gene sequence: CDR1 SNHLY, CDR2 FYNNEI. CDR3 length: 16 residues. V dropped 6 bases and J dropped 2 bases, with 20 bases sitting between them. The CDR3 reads CASRIGYRELTYEQYF. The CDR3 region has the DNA TGTGCCAGCAGGATTGGGTACAGGGAATTAACCTACGAGCAGTACTTC.

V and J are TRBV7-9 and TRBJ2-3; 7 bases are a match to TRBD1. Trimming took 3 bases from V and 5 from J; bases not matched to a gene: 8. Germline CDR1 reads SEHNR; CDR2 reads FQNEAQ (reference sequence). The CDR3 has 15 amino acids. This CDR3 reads CASSLGQGVGDTQYF. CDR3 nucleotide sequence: TGTGCCAGCAGCTTGGGTCAGGGGGTCGGAGATACGCAGTATTTT.

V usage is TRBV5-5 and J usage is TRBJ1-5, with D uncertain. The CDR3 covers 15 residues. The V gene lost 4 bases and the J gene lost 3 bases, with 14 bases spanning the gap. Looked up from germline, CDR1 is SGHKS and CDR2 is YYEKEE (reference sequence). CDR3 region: CASSPAGQNNQPQHF. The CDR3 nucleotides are TGTGCCAGCAGCCCCGCGGGCCAGAACAATCAGCCCCAGCATTTT. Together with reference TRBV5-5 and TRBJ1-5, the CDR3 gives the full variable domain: DAGVTQSPTHLIKTRGQQVTLRCSPISGHKSVSWYQQVLGQGPQFIFQYYEKEERGRGNFPDRFSARQFPNYSSELNVNALLLGDSALYLCASSPAGQNNQPQHFGDGTRLSIL.

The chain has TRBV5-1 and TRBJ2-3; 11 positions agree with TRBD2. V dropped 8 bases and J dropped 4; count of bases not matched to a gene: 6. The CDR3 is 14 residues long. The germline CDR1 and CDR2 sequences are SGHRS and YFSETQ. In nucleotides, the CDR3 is TGCGCCAGTGTTAGCGGGGGGGCTTCAGATACGCAGTATTTT. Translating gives CASVSGGASDTQYF. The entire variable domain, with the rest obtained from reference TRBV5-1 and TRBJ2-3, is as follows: KAGVTQTPRYLIKTRGQQVTLSCSPISGHRSVSWYQQTPGQGLQFLFEYFSETQRNKGNFPGRFSGRQFSNSRSEMNVSTLELGDSALYLCASVSGGASDTQYFGPGTRLTVL.

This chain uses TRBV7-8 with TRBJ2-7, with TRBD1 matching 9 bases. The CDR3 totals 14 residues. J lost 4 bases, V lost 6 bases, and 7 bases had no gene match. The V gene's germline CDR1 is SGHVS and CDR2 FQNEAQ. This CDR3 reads CASSPQGARYEQYF. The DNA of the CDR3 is TGTGCCAGCAGTCCACAGGGGGCGCGGTACGAGCAGTACTTC.

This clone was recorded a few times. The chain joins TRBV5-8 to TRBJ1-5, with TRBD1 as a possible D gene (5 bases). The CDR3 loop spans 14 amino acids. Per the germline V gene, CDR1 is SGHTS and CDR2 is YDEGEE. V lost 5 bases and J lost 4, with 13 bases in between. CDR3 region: CASSSGFRNQPQHF. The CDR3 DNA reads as TGTGCCAGCAGTTCAGGGTTTCGGAATCAGCCCCAGCATTTT.

The CDR3 nucleotides are TGCGCCAGCAGCCCTGACAGGGCCTTCTACAATGAGCAGTTCTTC. This gives the protein CASSPDRAFYNEQFF. The J gene is TRBJ2-1, the V gene TRBV4-3; 7 positions match TRBD1. The CDR3 totals 15 residues. The germline gives CDR1 LGHNA, CDR2 YSLEER. Trimming removed 4 bases from V and 3 bases from J; junction bases left unmatched: 6.

DNA of the CDR3: TGTGCCAGCAGCTCCGGACTAGCGGGGATTACCCCTACAGATACGCAGTATTTT. This encodes CASSSGLAGITPTDTQYF. The chain combines TRBV9 with TRBJ2-3, with TRBD2 matching 12 bases. Germline V gene data show CDR1 as SGDLS and CDR2 as YYNGEE. The CDR3 length is 18 residues. After removal of 4 bases from V and 3 bases from J, the junction contained 12 bases not matched to a gene.

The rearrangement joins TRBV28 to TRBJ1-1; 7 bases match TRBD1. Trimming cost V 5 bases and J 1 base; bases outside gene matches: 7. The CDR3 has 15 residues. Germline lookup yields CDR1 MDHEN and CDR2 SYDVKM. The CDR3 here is CASSLGGARNTEAFF. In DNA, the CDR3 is TGTGCCAGCAGTCTAGGGGGCGCCCGGAACACTGAAGCTTTCTTT.

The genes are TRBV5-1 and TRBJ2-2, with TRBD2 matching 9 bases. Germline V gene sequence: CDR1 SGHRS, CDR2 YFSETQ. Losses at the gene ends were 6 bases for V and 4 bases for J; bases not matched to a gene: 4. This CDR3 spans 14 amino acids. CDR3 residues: CASIAGAGTGELFF. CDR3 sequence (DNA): TGCGCCAGCATAGCGGGAGCGGGCACCGGGGAGCTGTTTTTT.

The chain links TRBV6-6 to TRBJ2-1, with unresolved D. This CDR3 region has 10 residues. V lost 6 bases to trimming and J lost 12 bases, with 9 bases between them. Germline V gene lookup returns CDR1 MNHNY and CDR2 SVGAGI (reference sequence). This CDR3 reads CASSDLGQFF. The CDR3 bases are TGTGCCAGCAGCGACTTGGGGCAGTTCTTC.

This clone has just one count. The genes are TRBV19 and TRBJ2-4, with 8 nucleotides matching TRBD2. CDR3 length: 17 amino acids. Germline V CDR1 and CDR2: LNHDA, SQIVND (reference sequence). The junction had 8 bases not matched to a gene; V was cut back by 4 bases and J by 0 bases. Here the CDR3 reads CASSTLLAGLAKNIQYF. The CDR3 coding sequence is TGTGCCAGTAGTACCCTTTTAGCGGGACTAGCCAAAAACATTCAGTACTTC. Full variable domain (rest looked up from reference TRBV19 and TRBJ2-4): DGGITQSPKYLFRKEGQNVTLSCEQNLNHDAMYWYRQDPGQGLRLIYYSQIVNDFQKGDIAEGYSVSREKKESFPLTVTSAQKNPTAFYLCASSTLLAGLAKNIQYFGAGTRLSVL.

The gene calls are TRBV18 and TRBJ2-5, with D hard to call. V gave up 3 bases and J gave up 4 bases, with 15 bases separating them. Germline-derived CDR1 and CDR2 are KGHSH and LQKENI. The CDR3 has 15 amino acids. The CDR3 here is CASSPAWQARETQYF. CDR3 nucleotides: TGTGCCAGCTCACCGGCGTGGCAGGCAAGAGAGACCCAGTACTTC.

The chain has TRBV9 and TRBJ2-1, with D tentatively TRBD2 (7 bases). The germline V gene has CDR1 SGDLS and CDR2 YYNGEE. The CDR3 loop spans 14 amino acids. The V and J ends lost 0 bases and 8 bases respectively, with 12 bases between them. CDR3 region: CASSVGGGTYEQFF. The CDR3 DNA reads TGTGCCAGCAGCGTAGGGGGGGGGACATATGAGCAGTTCTTC.